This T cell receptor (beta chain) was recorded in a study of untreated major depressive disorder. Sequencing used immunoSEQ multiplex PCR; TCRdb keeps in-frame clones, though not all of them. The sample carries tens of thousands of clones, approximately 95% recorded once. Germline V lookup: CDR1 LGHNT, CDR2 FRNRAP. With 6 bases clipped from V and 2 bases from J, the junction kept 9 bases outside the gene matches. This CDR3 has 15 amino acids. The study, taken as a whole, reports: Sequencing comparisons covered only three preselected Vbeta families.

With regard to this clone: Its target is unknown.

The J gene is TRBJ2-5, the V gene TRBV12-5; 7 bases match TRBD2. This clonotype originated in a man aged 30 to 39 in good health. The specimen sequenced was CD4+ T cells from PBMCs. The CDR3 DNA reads TGTGCTAGTGGCTCCAGGGAGCGGGAACAAGAGACCCAGTACTTC. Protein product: CASGSREREQETQYF.